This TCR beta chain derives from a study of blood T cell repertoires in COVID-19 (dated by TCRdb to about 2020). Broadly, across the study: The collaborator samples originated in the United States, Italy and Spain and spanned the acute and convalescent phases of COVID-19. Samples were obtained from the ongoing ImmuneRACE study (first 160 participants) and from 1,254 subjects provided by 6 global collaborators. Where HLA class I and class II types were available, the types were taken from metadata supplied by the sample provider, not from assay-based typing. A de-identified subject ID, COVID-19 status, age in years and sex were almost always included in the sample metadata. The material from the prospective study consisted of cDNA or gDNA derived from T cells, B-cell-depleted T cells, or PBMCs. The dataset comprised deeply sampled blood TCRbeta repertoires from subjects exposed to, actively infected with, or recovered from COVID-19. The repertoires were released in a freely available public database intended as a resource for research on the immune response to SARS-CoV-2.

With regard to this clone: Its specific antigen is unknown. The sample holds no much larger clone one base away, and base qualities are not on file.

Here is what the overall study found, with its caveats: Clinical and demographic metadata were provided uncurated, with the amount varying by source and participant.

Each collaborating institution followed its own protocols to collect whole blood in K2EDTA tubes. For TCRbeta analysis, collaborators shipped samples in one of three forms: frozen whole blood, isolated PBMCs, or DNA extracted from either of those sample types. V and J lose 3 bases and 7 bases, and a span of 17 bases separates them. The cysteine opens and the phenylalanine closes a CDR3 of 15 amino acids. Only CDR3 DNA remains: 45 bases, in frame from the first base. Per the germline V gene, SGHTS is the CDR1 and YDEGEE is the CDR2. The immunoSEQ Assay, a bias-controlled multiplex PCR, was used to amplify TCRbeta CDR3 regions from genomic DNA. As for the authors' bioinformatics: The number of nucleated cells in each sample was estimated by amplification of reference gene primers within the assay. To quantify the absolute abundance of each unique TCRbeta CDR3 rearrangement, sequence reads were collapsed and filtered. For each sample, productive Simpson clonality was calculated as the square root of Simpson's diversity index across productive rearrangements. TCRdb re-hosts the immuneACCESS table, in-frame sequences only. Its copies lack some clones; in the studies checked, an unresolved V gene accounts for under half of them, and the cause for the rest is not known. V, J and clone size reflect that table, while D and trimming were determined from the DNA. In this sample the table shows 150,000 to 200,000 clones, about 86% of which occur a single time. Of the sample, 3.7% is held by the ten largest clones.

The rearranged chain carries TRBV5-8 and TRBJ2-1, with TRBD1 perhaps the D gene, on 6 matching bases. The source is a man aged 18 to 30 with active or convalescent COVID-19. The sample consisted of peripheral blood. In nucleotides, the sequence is TGTGCCAGCAGCTCAGGGGATACTACATTTAATGAGCAGTTCTTC. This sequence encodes CASSSGDTTFNEQFF.